This passage covers 21 T cell receptor beta chains from one sample sequenced in a study of cytomegalovirus exposure and HLA in healthy donors. Measured with immunoSEQ multiplex PCR; TCRdb has only the in-frame clones, and not every one. Found here are 300,000 to 350,000 clones, roughly 87% of them singletons; the top ten hold around 0.91%. The sequenced sample consisted of PBMCs. These receptors were collected from a man aged 25-45 years in good health and CMV-seronegative.

This clone was seen a few times. The chain links TRBV4-1 to TRBJ2-7; 13 bases are shared with TRBD2. The CDR3 is 17 residues long. Looked up from germline, CDR1 is MGHRA and CDR2 is YSYEKL. V gave up 1 base and J gave up 6 bases; unmatched junction bases: 9. Here the CDR3 reads CASSQARWTSGGAEQYF. The CDR3 DNA is TGCGCCAGCAGCCAAGCCAGGTGGACTAGCGGGGGAGCCGAGCAGTACTTC.

This clone has just a few counts. The genes are TRBV7-9 and TRBJ2-7; the D gene is possibly TRBD1 (5 bases). This CDR3 contains 13 residues. V was trimmed by 5 bases and J by 5 bases, leaving 13 bases between them. Germline CDR1 is SEHNR and CDR2 is FQNEAQ (reference sequence). CDR3 DNA: TGTGCCAGCAGCCAGAGCAGGGCTGACGAGCAGTACTTC. Protein sequence: CASSQSRADEQYF. Supplemented by reference TRBV7-9 and TRBJ2-7, the full variable domain reads DTGVSQNPRHKITKRGQNVTFRCDPISEHNRLYWYRQTLGQGPEFLTYFQNEAQLEKSRLLSDRFSAERPKGSFSTLEIQRTEQGDSAMYLCASSQSRADEQYFGPGTRLTVT.

The chain joins TRBV7-8 to TRBJ2-7, with D possibly matching TRBD1 (5 bases). Germline loops: CDR1 SGHVS, CDR2 FQNEAQ. This CDR3 spans 12 amino acids. The V gene lost 6 bases and the J gene lost 4 bases, with 10 bases spanning the gap. The CDR3 DNA is TGTGCCAGCAGTCGAGACAGATACGAGCAGTACTTC. It yields the protein CASSRDRYEQYF.

This clone was found once. The chain links TRBV6-5 to TRBJ2-5, with unresolved D. This CDR3 spans 12 amino acids. From germline, CDR1 is MNHEY and CDR2 SVGAGI. V dropped 0 bases and J dropped 5 bases, with 4 bases sitting between them. CDR3 residues: CASSYSSETQYF. CDR3 nucleotide sequence: TGTGCCAGCAGTTACTCTTCGGAGACCCAGTACTTC.

V gene TRBV7-9 combines with J gene TRBJ2-1; possible D gene TRBD2, 6 bases. Trimming took off 1 base at V and 0 bases at J, with 19 bases between the two ends. This CDR3 is built from 19 residues. Germline V gives CDR1 SEHNR, CDR2 FQNEAQ (reference sequence). CDR3 region: CASSLVLSGTLSSYNEQFF. The CDR3 nucleotides read TGTGCCAGCAGCTTAGTTCTTAGCGGTACCCTCAGCTCCTACAATGAGCAGTTCTTC.

This chain connects TRBV19 to TRBJ1-5, with D tentatively TRBD1 (5 bases). The CDR3 extends over 15 amino acids. Trimming took off 5 bases at V and 5 bases at J, with 16 bases between the two ends. Germline-derived CDR1 and CDR2 are LNHDA and SQIVND (reference sequence). The CDR3 here is CASSFLDGTDQPQHF. DNA for the CDR3: TGTGCCAGTAGTTTCCTAGACGGGACTGATCAGCCCCAGCATTTT.

A few counts support this clone. The gene calls are TRBV15 and TRBJ1-2; possibly TRBD1 for D (5 bases). The ends were cut back, 2 bases at V and 6 bases at J, with 10 bases in the middle. CDR1 is LNHNV and CDR2 is YYDKDF in the germline V gene (reference sequence). CDR3 size: 13 residues. CDR3 sequence (DNA): TGTGCCACCAGCAGAACGAGCAGGGATGGCTACACCTTC. As protein: CATSRTSRDGYTF.

This clone occurred once. The CDR3 sequence is CARVSGQPDYEQYF. The CDR3 bases are TGTGCCCGGGTCTCGGGACAGCCCGACTACGAGCAGTACTTC. The V gene is TRBV5-6, the J gene TRBJ2-7, with 7 bases fitting TRBD1. CDR3 length: 14 amino acids. Germline V gene data show CDR1 as SGHDT and CDR2 as YYEEEE. Losses at the gene ends were 10 bases for V and 3 bases for J; bases not matched to a gene: 13.

This chain joins TRBV27 and TRBJ1-1, with D maybe TRBD1 (5 bases). V was clipped by 5 bases and J by 3 bases, with 13 bases between them. This CDR3 has 14 residues. CDR1 and CDR2 (germline): MNHEY, SMNVEV (reference sequence). DNA of the CDR3: TGTGCCAGCAGTCTCGGAGCCAGGGACACTGAAGCTTTCTTT. This codes for CASSLGARDTEAFF.

The genes are TRBV28 and TRBJ1-2; D is possibly TRBD1 (5 bases). This CDR3 has 14 amino acids. Trimming cost V 5 bases and J 3 bases, with 13 bases left between them. Germline V lookup: CDR1 MDHEN, CDR2 SYDVKM. CDR3 bases: TGTGCCAGCAGTCTAAGGGAACAGGACTATGGCTACACCTTC. Translation: CASSLREQDYGYTF.

The V and J genes are TRBV19 and TRBJ2-1, with 9 bases fitting TRBD1. This CDR3 is 14 amino acids long. Per germline, CDR1 LNHDA and CDR2 SQIVND (reference sequence). Trimming took 2 bases from V and 7 from J; bases not matched to a gene: 3. CDR3 residues: CASSIPGQGNEQFF. The DNA for the CDR3 is TGTGCCAGTAGTATACCGGGACAGGGTAATGAGCAGTTCTTC. The variable domain in full, with the rest retrieved from reference TRBV19 and TRBJ2-1, is DGGITQSPKYLFRKEGQNVTLSCEQNLNHDAMYWYRQDPGQGLRLIYYSQIVNDFQKGDIAEGYSVSREKKESFPLTVTSAQKNPTAFYLCASSIPGQGNEQFFGPGTRLTVL.

The chain employs TRBV7-2 and TRBJ2-1, with 7 bases fitting TRBD2. J was trimmed by 7 bases and V by 3 bases; bases with no gene match: 3. The CDR3 contains 13 residues. CDR1 SGHTA and CDR2 FQGNSA come from the germline V gene. The CDR3 DNA reads as TGTGCCAGCAGCTTTGGACTAGGGAATGAGCAGTTCTTC. It is translated as CASSFGLGNEQFF. The entire variable domain, with the rest obtained from reference TRBV7-2 and TRBJ2-1, is as follows: GAGVSQSPSNKVTEKGKDVELRCDPISGHTALYWYRQSLGQGLEFLIYFQGNSAPDKSGLPSDRFSAERTGGSVSTLTIQRTQQEDSAVYLCASSFGLGNEQFFGPGTRLTVL.

The rearrangement links TRBV11-2 to TRBJ1-4; TRBD1 might be the D (5 bases). Trimming removed 5 bases from V and 0 bases from J, with 16 bases in between. The CDR3 runs 17 residues. The V gene's germline CDR1 is SGHAT and CDR2 FQNNGV. The CDR3 is CASSPGTTLATNEKLFF. Here the CDR3 DNA reads TGTGCCAGCAGCCCAGGGACTACCCTTGCAACTAATGAAAAACTGTTTTTT.

CDR3 sequence (DNA): TGTGCCAGCAGCTTATCCAATAATTCACCCCTCCACTTT. Protein product: CASSLSNNSPLHF. The chain has TRBV7-8 and TRBJ1-6; D unclear. Deletions cut 2 bases from V and 5 bases from J, with 4 bases between. This CDR3 spans 13 amino acids. CDR1 is SGHVS and CDR2 is FQNEAQ in the germline V gene.

The rearrangement uses TRBV10-1 and TRBJ2-1, with 9 bases fitting TRBD1. Per the germline V gene, CDR1 is WNHNN and CDR2 is SYGVQD (reference sequence). V was pared by 4 bases and J by 7 bases, with 8 bases of the junction left unmatched. The CDR3 runs 15 residues. CDR3 loop: CASSGPGTGKNEQFF. For the CDR3, the DNA is TGCGCCAGCAGTGGACCCGGGACAGGGAAAAATGAGCAGTTCTTC.

The chain links TRBV19 to TRBJ2-2; maybe TRBD2 (6 bases). The V end was cut by 3 bases, the J end by 1 base, with 9 bases between. Germline values: CDR1 LNHDA, CDR2 SQIVND (reference sequence). The CDR3 has 15 residues. CDR3 residues: CASSIRAGNTGELFF. In DNA, the CDR3 is TGTGCCAGTAGTATCAGAGCGGGGAACACCGGGGAGCTGTTTTTT.

The V call is TRBV4-3, the J call TRBJ2-2; 8 positions match TRBD2. Germline V lookup: CDR1 LGHNA, CDR2 YSLEER. V gave up 2 bases and J gave up 4 bases; unmatched junction bases: 9. CDR3 size: 17 residues. This CDR3 reads CASSQIFGGGTTGELFF. The CDR3 DNA is TGCGCCAGCAGCCAAATCTTCGGCGGGGGGACCACCGGGGAGCTGTTTTTT.

The chain joins TRBV18 to TRBJ1-5; perhaps TRBD1 as D (5 bases). Germline V gene data show CDR1 as KGHSH and CDR2 as LQKENI. CDR3 length: 15 residues. Trimming left V 3 bases short and J 4 bases short, with 13 bases between. The CDR3 here is CASSPENQGNQPQHF. The CDR3 region has the DNA TGTGCCAGCTCACCCGAAAACCAGGGAAATCAGCCCCAGCATTTT.

The chain carries TRBV5-4 and TRBJ2-7, with D possibly being TRBD1 (5 bases). This CDR3 region has 13 residues. From germline, CDR1 is SGHNT and CDR2 YYREEE (reference sequence). V was shortened by 4 bases and J by 3 bases, with 11 bases between the two germline ends. The CDR3 coding sequence is TGTGCCAGCAGCCCAGGGATATACTACGAGCAGTACTTC. Translation: CASSPGIYYEQYF. The complete variable domain, with remaining parts taken from reference TRBV5-4 and TRBJ2-7, reads ETGVTQSPTHLIKTRGQQVTLRCSSQSGHNTVSWYQQALGQGPQFIFQYYREEENGRGNFPPRFSGLQFPNYSSELNVNALELDDSALYLCASSPGIYYEQYFGPGTRLTVT.

DNA of the CDR3: TGTGCCAGTAGTCCAAACCCTAGCGGGGGAGTCCGGGATGAGCAGTTCTTC. It is translated as CASSPNPSGGVRDEQFF. V is TRBV19 and J is TRBJ2-1; the match to TRBD2 covers 10 bases. The V segment lost 5 bases and the J segment 8 bases; nucleotides outside the gene matches: 15. The length of the CDR3 is 17 residues. Germline V lookup: CDR1 LNHDA, CDR2 SQIVND (reference sequence).

The chain joins TRBV2 to TRBJ1-2, with 9 bases lining up with TRBD1. The junction had 10 bases not matched to a gene; V was cut back by 4 bases and J by 4 bases. CDR1 and CDR2 from the germline V gene are SNHLY and FYNNEI. The CDR3 has 16 amino acids. CDR3 DNA sequence: TGTGCCAGCAGTGGGACCGGGACAGGGTCGATCTATGGCTACACCTTC. Its translation: CASSGTGTGSIYGYTF.